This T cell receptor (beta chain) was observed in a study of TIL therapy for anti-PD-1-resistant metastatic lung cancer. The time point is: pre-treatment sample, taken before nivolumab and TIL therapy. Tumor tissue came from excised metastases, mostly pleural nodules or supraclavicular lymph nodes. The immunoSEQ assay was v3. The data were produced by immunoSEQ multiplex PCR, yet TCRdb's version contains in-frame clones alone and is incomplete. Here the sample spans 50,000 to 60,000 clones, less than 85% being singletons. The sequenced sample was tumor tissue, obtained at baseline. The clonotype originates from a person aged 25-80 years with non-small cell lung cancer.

The CDR3 DNA follows: TGTGCCTGGAGTGTAGGCGGATATTCCTATGGCTACACCTTC. This encodes CAWSVGGYSYGYTF. The genes are TRBV30 and TRBJ1-2; D gene unclear. There are 14 residues in the CDR3. The ends were cut back, 0 bases at V and 4 bases at J, with 12 bases in the middle. Germline V CDR1 and CDR2: GTSNPN, SVGIG (reference sequence).